This T cell receptor beta chain is from a study of identical twins. Points from the study as a whole: A cross-sectional statistical analysis, not follow-up of the same donors, supported the conclusions.

MiXCR, applied by TCRdb to the 5' RACE reads, yields one record per CDR3 protein. The sample contains 1.5 million to 2 million distinct CDR3 sequences, about 31% of which appear only once. Healthy Caucasians made up all donors. On this clonotype: The antigen remains undetermined.

Trimming removed 1 base from V and 4 bases from J; junction bases left unmatched: 8. Germline V CDR1 and CDR2: DFQATT, SNEGSKA (reference sequence). The CDR3 has 16 residues. Sequencing was carried out using cord blood. The rearrangement links TRBV20-1 to TRBJ2-1, with 9 bases identical to TRBD2. The receptor's source is a newborn girl in good health. The CDR3 spells CSARGLAEGLYNEQFF. In DNA, the CDR3 is TGCAGTGCTAGAGGACTAGCGGAGGGCTTATACAATGAGCAGTTCTTC.